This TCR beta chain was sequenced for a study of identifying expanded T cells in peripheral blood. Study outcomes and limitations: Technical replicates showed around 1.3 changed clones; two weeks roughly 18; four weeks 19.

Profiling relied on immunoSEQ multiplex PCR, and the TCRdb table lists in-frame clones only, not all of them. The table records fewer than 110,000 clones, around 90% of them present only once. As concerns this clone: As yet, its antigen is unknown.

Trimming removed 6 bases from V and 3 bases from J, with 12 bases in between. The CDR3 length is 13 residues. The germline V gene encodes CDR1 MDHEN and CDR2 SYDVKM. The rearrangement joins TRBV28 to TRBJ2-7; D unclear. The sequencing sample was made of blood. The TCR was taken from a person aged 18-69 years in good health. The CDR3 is CASSYRSFYEQYF. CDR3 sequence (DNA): TGTGCCAGCAGCTACCGATCCTTCTACGAGCAGTACTTC.